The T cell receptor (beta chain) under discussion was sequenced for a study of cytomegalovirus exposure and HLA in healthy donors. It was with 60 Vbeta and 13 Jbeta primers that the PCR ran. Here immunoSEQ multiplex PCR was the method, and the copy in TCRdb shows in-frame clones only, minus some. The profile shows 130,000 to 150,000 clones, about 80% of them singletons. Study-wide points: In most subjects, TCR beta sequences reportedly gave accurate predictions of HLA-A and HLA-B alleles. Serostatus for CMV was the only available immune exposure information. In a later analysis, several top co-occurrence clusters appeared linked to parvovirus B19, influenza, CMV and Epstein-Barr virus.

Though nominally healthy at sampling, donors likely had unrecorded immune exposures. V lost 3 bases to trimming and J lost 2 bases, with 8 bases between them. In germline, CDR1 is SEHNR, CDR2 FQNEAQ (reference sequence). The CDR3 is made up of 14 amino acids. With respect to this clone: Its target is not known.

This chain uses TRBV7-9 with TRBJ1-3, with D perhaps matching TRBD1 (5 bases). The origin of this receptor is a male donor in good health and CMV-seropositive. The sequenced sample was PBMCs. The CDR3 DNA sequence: TGTGCCAGCAGCTTGAAGGGGACTGGAAACACCATATATTTT. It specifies CASSLKGTGNTIYF. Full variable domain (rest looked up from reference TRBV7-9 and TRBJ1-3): DTGVSQNPRHKITKRGQNVTFRCDPISEHNRLYWYRQTLGQGPEFLTYFQNEAQLEKSRLLSDRFSAERPKGSFSTLEIQRTEQGDSAMYLCASSLKGTGNTIYFGEGSWLTVV.